Presented here are 2 T cell receptor beta chains from one specimen sequenced in a study of beta chain features in type 1 diabetes (dated by TCRdb to 2017 to 2018). Library preparation used the immunoSEQ multiplex PCR assay. The entire amount of isolated RNA was reverse transcribed using the High Capacity cDNA Reverse Transcription Kit, so the sequenced TCRB transcripts were expressed ones. The table comes from immuneACCESS by way of TCRdb, which keeps in-frame sequences with V and J called. Part of the clones is missing from these tables; in studies checked, under half for an unresolved V gene and the rest for unknown reasons. The sample table lists about half a million clones, roughly 30% of them with a count of one. The ten most abundant clones make up 0.06% to 0.07% of the sample. The sequencing sample was made of naive CD4+ T cells from blood. In light of the paper, this sample's cell subset or site label describes: true naive CD4+ T cells. The receptor source for this set is a young man in good health.

The sample holds a few counts of this clone. The chain joins TRBV5-1 to TRBJ2-7; D is undetermined. The CDR3 length is 13 residues. Trimming took off 2 bases at V and 3 bases at J, with 9 bases between the two ends. Germline-derived CDR1 and CDR2 are SGHRS and YFSETQ. The CDR3 sequence is CASSFFGRYEQYF. In DNA form, the CDR3 reads TGCGCCAGCAGCTTCTTCGGCCGCTACGAGCAGTACTTC. The full variable domain, its missing parts supplied by reference TRBV5-1 and TRBJ2-7, is KAGVTQTPRYLIKTRGQQVTLSCSPISGHRSVSWYQQTPGQGLQFLFEYFSETQRNKGNFPGRFSGRQFSNSRSEMNVSTLELGDSALYLCASSFFGRYEQYFGPGTRLTVT.

This chain uses TRBV16 with TRBJ2-5; D possibly corresponds to TRBD2 (6 bases). CDR1 KGHSY and CDR2 FQNENV come from the germline V gene. The CDR3 is 14 amino acids. Trimming shortened V by 4 bases and J by 5 bases, and 14 bases separated the two germline ends. CDR3 protein: CASSLMGGEETQYF. The CDR3 region has the DNA TGTGCCAGCAGCCTCATGGGGGGAGAGGAGACCCAGTACTTC.